This record looks at one TCR beta chain sequence and its context. Antigen specificity is unknown. The DNA ends 3 residues before the CDR3 does, and the rest of the CDR3 is filled in from the germline J gene. This entry belongs to a study of T cells in women clearing cervical HPV infection. Overall study: Only a few women had HLA typing results available.

Study-level points and caveats: Repertoire richness, not evenness, was significantly elevated in CIN3+ cases versus controls.

CDR3 size: 15 residues. CDR1 MNHNS and CDR2 SASEGT come from the germline V gene. The V gene end was trimmed by 1 base and the J gene end by 5 bases; junction bases not matched to a gene: 8. TCR beta CDR3 amplified by multiplex PCR from roughly 1,300 ng genomic DNA. Here immunoSEQ multiplex PCR was the method, and the copy in TCRdb shows in-frame clones only, minus some. This table holds around 22,000 clones. The chain has TRBV6-1 and TRBJ2-7; 7 nucleotides agree with TRBD1. The sample consisted of blood buffy coat. The receptor's source is a woman between 18 and 75 years old with a cervical HPV16 infection that either progressed to CIN3+ or cleared (not recorded which). CDR3 protein: CASSEGDRVFNEQYF. Incomplete CDR3 DNA: TGTGCCAGCAGTGAAGGTGACAGGGTGTTCAACGAG.